This T cell receptor (beta chain) was recorded in a study of shared clonotypes between healthy human individuals. Study-level background: Each donor's CD8 memory used one plate, CD8 naive two, each CD4 subset three.

V shed 7 bases, J shed 0 bases, and the junction held 4 bases outside the gene matches. This CDR3 region has 15 residues. The germline gives CDR1 MNHNY, CDR2 SVGAGI (reference sequence). Using immunoSEQ multiplex PCR, the repertoire was profiled, and TCRdb retains in-frame clones only, with some absent. The sample holds about 590,000 clones, 95% to 96% seen once. Terminally differentiated effector memory CD45RA+ cells were excluded from the naive CD8 cells, which were CD45RO-negative and positively selected for CCR7. Turning to this clone: As yet, its antigen is unknown.

Study results and limitations: A reduction in generation probabilities was seen for non-shared clonotypes relative to those shared by all four donors.

Sequences were obtained from naive CD8+ T cells sorted from blood. The chain is built from TRBV6-6 and TRBJ1-4; 8 bases align to TRBD1. This receptor was identified in a woman aged 30 to 39 in good health. CDR3 nucleotides: TGTGCCAGCAAAAAGGGACAGGCAACTAATGAAAAACTGTTTTTT. Translation: CASKKGQATNEKLFF.